This record concerns one T cell receptor (beta chain) sequence. This sample was included in a study of cytomegalovirus exposure and HLA in healthy donors. Primers: 60 Vbeta forward and 13 Jbeta reverse. Produced via immunoSEQ multiplex PCR; TCRdb's table is partial and in-frame only. The sample contains 200,000 to 250,000 clones, around 80% of which appear only once. Between the trimmed V and J ends, which lost 4 bases and 2 bases, there was a span of 13 bases. The CDR3 is 14 residues long. The germline gives CDR1 SQVTM, CDR2 ANQGSEA. Sequencing was performed on PBMCs. V usage is TRBV29-1 and J usage is TRBJ2-3; tentatively, D is TRBD2 (5 bases). The receptor's source is a girl aged 2-9 years in good health and CMV-seronegative. CDR3 protein: CSVARADITDTQYF. CDR3 sequence (DNA): TGCAGCGTTGCGAGGGCCGATATCACAGATACGCAGTATTTT.